The present T cell receptor (beta chain) was sequenced within a study of shared clonotypes between healthy human individuals. Naivety among CD8 cells was defined by CD45RO negativity and positive CCR7 selection, thereby excluding terminally differentiated effector memory CD45RA+ cells. The method was immunoSEQ multiplex PCR; TCRdb's version includes in-frame clones alone and lacks a portion of them. The sample yields some 2 million clones, roughly 94% seen once. V was pared by 4 bases and J by 0 bases, with 10 bases between. CDR1 MGHRA and CDR2 YSYEKL come from the germline V gene. The CDR3 totals 16 residues.

V and J are TRBV4-1 and TRBJ2-6, with no clear D. The sample comprised naive CD8+ T cells sorted from blood. The TCR was taken from a man younger than 30 in good health. The CDR3 sequence is CASSPRGSSGANVLTF. The CDR3 DNA sequence: TGCGCCAGCAGCCCCCGAGGAAGCTCTGGGGCCAACGTCCTGACTTTC.